This TCR beta chain was identified in a study of blood T cells in healthy people across ages. Study conclusions and caveats: Compared with aged donors, long-lived donors showed fewer expanded clones, suggesting selection.

Next came a second PCR, run for about 6 to 12 cycles, which used a sample-barcoded 5' primer along with a J-beta primer mix. Using its own MiXCR run on the 5' RACE reads, TCRdb lists one record per CDR3 protein. The sample has approximately 800,000 distinct CDR3 sequences, roughly 50% seen once; the top ten hold roughly 20%. As to this clonotype: Its matching antigen is unknown.

V shed 4 bases and J shed 2 bases, with 9 bases lying between them. Germline CDR1 is MDHEN and CDR2 is SYDVKM. The CDR3 spans 15 residues. Specimen: blood. This chain connects TRBV28 to TRBJ2-6, with D maybe TRBD2 (5 bases). This TCR came from a man in his thirties or forties in good health. CDR3 DNA: TGTGCCAGCAGTTCTGACGGGGCTGGGGCCAACGTCCTGACTTTC. This gives the protein CASSSDGAGANVLTF.